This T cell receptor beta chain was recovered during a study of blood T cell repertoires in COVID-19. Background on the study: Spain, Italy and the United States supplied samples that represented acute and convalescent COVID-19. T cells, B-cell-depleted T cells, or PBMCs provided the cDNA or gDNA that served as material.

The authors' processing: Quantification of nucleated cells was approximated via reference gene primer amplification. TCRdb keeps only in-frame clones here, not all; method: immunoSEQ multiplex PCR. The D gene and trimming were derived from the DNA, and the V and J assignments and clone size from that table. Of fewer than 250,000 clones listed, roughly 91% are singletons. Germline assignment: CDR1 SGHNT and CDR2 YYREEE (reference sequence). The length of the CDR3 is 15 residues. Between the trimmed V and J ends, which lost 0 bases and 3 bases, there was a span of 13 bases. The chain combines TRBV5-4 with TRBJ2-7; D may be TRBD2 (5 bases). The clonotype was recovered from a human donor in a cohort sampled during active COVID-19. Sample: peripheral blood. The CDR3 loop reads CASSLASGNYYEQYF. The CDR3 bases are TGTGCCAGCAGCTTGGCCAGCGGCAACTACTACGAGCAGTACTTC.